This TCR beta chain was sequenced in a study of T cell changes during pregnancy in multiple sclerosis. Assay used: immunoSEQ multiplex PCR; TCRdb lists only in-frame clones, some missing. The sample records about 100,000 clones, more than 80% being singletons. Trimming removed 5 bases at V and 2 bases at J, with 11 bases between. The CDR3 runs 13 residues. Germline CDR1 reads SGDLS; CDR2 reads YYNGEE. The genes are TRBV9 and TRBJ2-7, with TRBD1 as a possible D gene (6 bases). The input for sequencing was peripheral blood, taken in the second trimester of pregnancy. This sequence was found in a female donor with multiple sclerosis, enrolled in a pregnancy study. CDR3 coding DNA: TGTGCCAGCAGTAGGGACACAGCCTACGAGCAGTACTTC. It encodes CASSRDTAYEQYF. Variable domain in full (rest from reference TRBV9 and TRBJ2-7): DSGVTQTPKHLITATGQRVTLRCSPRSGDLSVYWYQQSLDQGLQFLIQYYNGEERAKGNILERFSAQQFPDLHSELNLSSLELGDSALYFCASSRDTAYEQYFGPGTRLTVT.